Listed below are T cell receptor beta chains from one sample, sequenced in a study of Ad26.COV2.S vaccination and SARS-CoV-2 variants. TCRdb keeps only in-frame clones here, not all; method: immunoSEQ multiplex PCR. Here the sample spans about 350,000 clones, just over 90% being singletons. This specimen was peripheral blood, taken after recovery from COVID-19. These receptors all stem from a human donor who had recovered from COVID-19. Each CDR3 is given with its conserved first and last residue. The order of the fields is CDR3 DNA, CDR3 protein, D gene, V gene, J gene, clone size. A D gene is named only where the DNA matches it firmly. For some rows the clone size is stated as once, few or many, or as a class when expanded; others skip it.

cdr3_nt: TGTGCCATCAGTGAGGCTCGCGGGGGGGCTCAAGAGACCCAGTACTTC
cdr3_aa: CAISEARGGAQETQYF
d_call: TRBD2
v_call: TRBV10-3
j_call: TRBJ2-5
clone_size: .

cdr3_nt: TGTGCCAGCAGCTGGGTGAACACTGAAGCTTTCTTT
cdr3_aa: CASSWVNTEAFF
d_call: .
v_call: TRBV5-5
j_call: TRBJ1-1
clone_size: few

cdr3_nt: TGTGCCACCATGACAGGGCTGAGCTCTGGAAACACCATATATTTT
cdr3_aa: CATMTGLSSGNTIYF
d_call: TRBD1
v_call: TRBV19
j_call: TRBJ1-3
clone_size: .

cdr3_nt: TGTGCCAGCAGCTTTAGGGGGGGACAGCAAGAGACCCAGTACTTC
cdr3_aa: CASSFRGGQQETQYF
d_call: .
v_call: TRBV11-3
j_call: TRBJ2-5
clone_size: .

cdr3_nt: TGTGCCAGCAGCCCCGGACGGTTGAACACTGAAGCTTTCTTT
cdr3_aa: CASSPGRLNTEAFF
d_call: .
v_call: TRBV11-2
j_call: TRBJ1-1
clone_size: .

cdr3_nt: TGTGCCAGTAGTCCCGGGACAGCCCTGGGAACTGAAGCTTTCTTT
cdr3_aa: CASSPGTALGTEAFF
d_call: TRBD1
v_call: TRBV19
j_call: TRBJ1-1
clone_size: .

cdr3_nt: TGTGCCAGCAGCTTTAGGGACGACAATGAGCAGTTCTTC
cdr3_aa: CASSFRDDNEQFF
d_call: .
v_call: TRBV5-5
j_call: TRBJ2-1
clone_size: .

cdr3_nt: TGTGCCAGCACCGGGACAGAGGAGACCCAGTACTTC
cdr3_aa: CASTGTEETQYF
d_call: TRBD1
v_call: TRBV9
j_call: TRBJ2-5
clone_size: .

cdr3_nt: TGTGCCAGAAGCTTGATTTCTAGCGGGGTCGACTACGAGCAGTACTTC
cdr3_aa: CARSLISSGVDYEQYF
d_call: TRBD2
v_call: TRBV5-3
j_call: TRBJ2-7
clone_size: .

cdr3_nt: TGCGCCAGCAGCCCCGGGGGGGCATCCGGGGAGCTGTTTTTT
cdr3_aa: CASSPGGASGELFF
d_call: TRBD2
v_call: TRBV5-1
j_call: TRBJ2-2
clone_size: .

cdr3_nt: TGTGCCATCAGTGAGATTCGCGGGTCCGGGACCCAGTACTTC
cdr3_aa: CAISEIRGSGTQYF
d_call: .
v_call: TRBV10-3
j_call: TRBJ2-5
clone_size: .

cdr3_nt: TGTGCCAGCAGCCGGGACAGGTTAGGCAATGAGCAGTTCTTC
cdr3_aa: CASSRDRLGNEQFF
d_call: TRBD1
v_call: TRBV11-2
j_call: TRBJ2-1
clone_size: .

cdr3_nt: TGTGCCAGCAGAGGTTCATGGGTAGCGGGGGAACAAAATGAGCAGTTCTTC
cdr3_aa: CASRGSWVAGEQNEQFF
d_call: TRBD2
v_call: TRBV5-4
j_call: TRBJ2-1
clone_size: .

cdr3_nt: TGCAGTGTAGACGCGGCTGAAGCTTTCTTT
cdr3_aa: CSVDAAEAFF
d_call: .
v_call: TRBV20-1
j_call: TRBJ1-1
clone_size: .

cdr3_nt: TGTGCCAGCAGCAGAGTGACAGGGGAGGACACTGAAGCTTTCTTT
cdr3_aa: CASSRVTGEDTEAFF
d_call: .
v_call: TRBV21-1
j_call: TRBJ1-1
clone_size: .

cdr3_nt: TGTGCCAGTAGGAGAGAGGACAGCTCTGGAAACACCATATATTTT
cdr3_aa: CASRREDSSGNTIYF
d_call: .
v_call: TRBV19
j_call: TRBJ1-3
clone_size: .

cdr3_nt: TGTGCCAGCATGGACAGGGAGGGTGGCAAAAACATTCAGTACTTC
cdr3_aa: CASMDREGGKNIQYF
d_call: .
v_call: TRBV27
j_call: TRBJ2-4
clone_size: .

cdr3_nt: TGTGCCAGCGGGCGCCTTGCGGGGGTTAAAGAGACCCAGTACTTC
cdr3_aa: CASGRLAGVKETQYF
d_call: TRBD2
v_call: TRBV7-9
j_call: TRBJ2-5
clone_size: .

cdr3_nt: TGTGCCAGCAGCTTGGGCAGGGCCGTAAACAATGAGCAGTTCTTC
cdr3_aa: CASSLGRAVNNEQFF
d_call: .
v_call: TRBV6-4
j_call: TRBJ2-1
clone_size: .

cdr3_nt: TGCGCCAGCAGCCCGGGAGGCAGGGTAATCGACACTGAAGCTTTCTTT
cdr3_aa: CASSPGGRVIDTEAFF
d_call: .
v_call: TRBV5-1
j_call: TRBJ1-1
clone_size: .

cdr3_nt: TGTGCCAGCAGCCCACAGGGAAAATACGAGCAGTACTTC
cdr3_aa: CASSPQGKYEQYF
d_call: .
v_call: TRBV6-5
j_call: TRBJ2-7
clone_size: once

cdr3_nt: TGTGCCAGCAGCCGGGACTTTCAAGAGACCCAGTACTTC
cdr3_aa: CASSRDFQETQYF
d_call: .
v_call: TRBV4-2
j_call: TRBJ2-5
clone_size: .

cdr3_nt: TGTGCCAGCAGTTTCAATCTCGGTGTAATCTTCCAGCATTTT
cdr3_aa: CASSFNLGVIFQHF
d_call: .
v_call: TRBV28
j_call: TRBJ1-5
clone_size: .

cdr3_nt: TGTGCCAGCAGCTTTACTACAGACAATGGCTACACCTTC
cdr3_aa: CASSFTTDNGYTF
d_call: .
v_call: TRBV9
j_call: TRBJ1-2
clone_size: .

cdr3_nt: TGTGCCAGCAGCATCACCGGACTAGCGGGGGGGCTAGGGGAGCAGTTCTTC
cdr3_aa: CASSITGLAGGLGEQFF
d_call: TRBD2
v_call: TRBV9
j_call: TRBJ2-1
clone_size: .

cdr3_nt: TGTGCCAGCAGCGTACTAGCGGGGATATACAATGAGCAGTTCTTC
cdr3_aa: CASSVLAGIYNEQFF
d_call: TRBD2
v_call: TRBV9
j_call: TRBJ2-1
clone_size: .

cdr3_nt: TGTGCCAGCAGCTTGGTGGCTGGGGCGCAGTATTTT
cdr3_aa: CASSLVAGAQYF
d_call: .
v_call: TRBV5-6
j_call: TRBJ2-3
clone_size: .

cdr3_nt: TGTGCCAGCAGCGAACTAGCGGGGGCGGGCACAGATACGCAGTATTTT
cdr3_aa: CASSELAGAGTDTQYF
d_call: TRBD2
v_call: TRBV6-4
j_call: TRBJ2-3
clone_size: few

cdr3_nt: TGTGCCAGCAGCAAATTAGCAGGGTGGGGACACAATGAGCAGTTCTTC
cdr3_aa: CASSKLAGWGHNEQFF
d_call: .
v_call: TRBV21-1
j_call: TRBJ2-1
clone_size: .

cdr3_nt: TGCGCCAGCAGCTTGGAACCGGGACTTACGAGCACAGATACGCAGTATTTT
cdr3_aa: CASSLEPGLTSTDTQYF
d_call: .
v_call: TRBV5-1
j_call: TRBJ2-3
clone_size: .

cdr3_nt: TGTGCCAGCAGCCAAGAGCGGGGGGGGCAAGAGACCCAGTACTTC
cdr3_aa: CASSQERGGQETQYF
d_call: TRBD2
v_call: TRBV4-2
j_call: TRBJ2-5
clone_size: once

cdr3_nt: TGTGCCAGCAGTTACTCGCGGGGGGATGAGCAGTTCTTC
cdr3_aa: CASSYSRGDEQFF
d_call: TRBD2
v_call: TRBV6-6
j_call: TRBJ2-1
clone_size: .

cdr3_nt: TGTGCCACCAGCAGAGAGGGACAGGTGGGGTACGAGCAGTACTTC
cdr3_aa: CATSREGQVGYEQYF
d_call: TRBD1
v_call: TRBV15
j_call: TRBJ2-7
clone_size: few

cdr3_nt: TGTGCCAGTTATAGGGACGGGTTAGCTGAAGCTTTCTTT
cdr3_aa: CASYRDGLAEAFF
d_call: .
v_call: TRBV12-3/TRBV12-4
j_call: TRBJ1-1
clone_size: .

cdr3_nt: TGTGCCAGCAGCTTGTGGGACACCTACGAGCAGTACTTC
cdr3_aa: CASSLWDTYEQYF
d_call: .
v_call: TRBV5-8
j_call: TRBJ2-7
clone_size: .

cdr3_nt: TGCAGCGTTGATCCGGGACACGGAAACACTGAAGCTTTCTTT
cdr3_aa: CSVDPGHGNTEAFF
d_call: .
v_call: TRBV29-1
j_call: TRBJ1-1
clone_size: .

cdr3_nt: TGTGCCAGCAAAGGAGGGTTCTCCTATAATTCACCCCTCCACTTT
cdr3_aa: CASKGGFSYNSPLHF
d_call: .
v_call: TRBV7-2
j_call: TRBJ1-6
clone_size: .

cdr3_nt: TGTGCCATCACGATTGGGGGGGCTATTCAGCCCCAGCATTTT
cdr3_aa: CAITIGGAIQPQHF
d_call: .
v_call: TRBV24-1
j_call: TRBJ1-5
clone_size: .

cdr3_nt: TGTGCCAGCAGTAAAAGGAACACTGAAGCTTTCTTT
cdr3_aa: CASSKRNTEAFF
d_call: .
v_call: TRBV6-5
j_call: TRBJ1-1
clone_size: .

cdr3_nt: TGTGCCAGCAGCCCGGGACAGGGCGGTCATCAGCCCCAGCATTTT
cdr3_aa: CASSPGQGGHQPQHF
d_call: TRBD1
v_call: TRBV9
j_call: TRBJ1-5
clone_size: .

cdr3_nt: TGTGCCAGCAGCTTGGGGGGGGACTATGGCTACACCTTC
cdr3_aa: CASSLGGDYGYTF
d_call: .
v_call: TRBV5-4
j_call: TRBJ1-2
clone_size: few

cdr3_nt: TGCGCCAGCGGAAGGGACACCTACGAGCAGTACTTC
cdr3_aa: CASGRDTYEQYF
d_call: .
v_call: TRBV5-1
j_call: TRBJ2-7
clone_size: .

cdr3_nt: TGTGCCAGCAGTCCGGACAGGGGGTTTGGAAACACCATATATTTT
cdr3_aa: CASSPDRGFGNTIYF
d_call: TRBD1
v_call: TRBV6-6
j_call: TRBJ1-3
clone_size: .

cdr3_nt: TGTGCCAGCAGCGTCACTCTGCGGGATCATGGCTACACCTTC
cdr3_aa: CASSVTLRDHGYTF
d_call: .
v_call: TRBV9
j_call: TRBJ1-2
clone_size: .

cdr3_nt: TGTGCCAGCAGCCAAGGACAGAACAATGAGCAGTTCTTC
cdr3_aa: CASSQGQNNEQFF
d_call: .
v_call: TRBV7-8
j_call: TRBJ2-1
clone_size: .

cdr3_nt: TGCGCCAGCAGCTTGGCCTCGCCTCAGGGGAACACTGAAGCTTTCTTT
cdr3_aa: CASSLASPQGNTEAFF
d_call: .
v_call: TRBV5-1
j_call: TRBJ1-1
clone_size: .

cdr3_nt: TGCGCCAGCAGCCAAGATGGTAATGAAAAACTGTTTTTT
cdr3_aa: CASSQDGNEKLFF
d_call: .
v_call: TRBV4-3
j_call: TRBJ1-4
clone_size: .